This TCR beta chain was captured in a study of a mutant IDH1 vaccine in newly diagnosed glioma. Study background: Vaccines were first given 4-6 weeks after radiotherapy alone, or with temozolomide cycles.

Assay used: immunoSEQ multiplex PCR; TCRdb lists only in-frame clones, some missing. Among around 30,000 clones, around 80% were seen once, and the ten largest hold 8% to 10%. Time point here: week 23, last vaccination. Mutant IDH1 20-mer peptide, at 300 ug, made up each vaccine dose, with topical imiquimod. New astrocytomas of WHO grade 3 or 4 that were IDH1-mutant and ATRX-lost were found in the donors. V shed 4 bases and J 0 bases; nucleotides not matched to a gene: 2. This CDR3 comprises 16 residues. Germline-derived CDR1 and CDR2 are MGHDK and SYGVNS. As regards this clone: The antigen is undetermined.

The chain carries TRBV25-1 and TRBJ2-6, with 8 bases that match TRBD1. This clonotype was sampled from a woman between 18 and 30 years old with glioma. The sequenced sample was PBMCs, obtained from a glioma patient whose treatment included an IDH1 peptide vaccine. The CDR3 loop is CASSATGGSGANVLTF. Here the CDR3 DNA reads TGTGCCAGCAGTGCAACAGGGGGCTCTGGGGCCAACGTCCTGACTTTC.